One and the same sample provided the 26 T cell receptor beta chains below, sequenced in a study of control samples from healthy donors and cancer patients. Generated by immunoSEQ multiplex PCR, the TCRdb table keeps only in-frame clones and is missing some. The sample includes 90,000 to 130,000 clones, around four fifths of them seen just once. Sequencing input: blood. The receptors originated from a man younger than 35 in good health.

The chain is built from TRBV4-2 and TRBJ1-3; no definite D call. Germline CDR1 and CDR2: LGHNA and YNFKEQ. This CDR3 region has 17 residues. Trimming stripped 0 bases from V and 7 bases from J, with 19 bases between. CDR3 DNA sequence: TGTGCCAGCAGCCAAGATATCCCCTATGCTCGGGCGAACACCATATATTTT. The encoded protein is CASSQDIPYARANTIYF.

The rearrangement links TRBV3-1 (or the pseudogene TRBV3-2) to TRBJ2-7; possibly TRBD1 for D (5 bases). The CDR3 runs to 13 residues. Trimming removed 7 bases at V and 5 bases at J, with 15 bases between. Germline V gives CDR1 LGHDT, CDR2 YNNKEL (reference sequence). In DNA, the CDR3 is TGTGCCAGCAATAGAAGGGGAACCGACGAGCAGTACGTC. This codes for CASNRRGTDEQYV.

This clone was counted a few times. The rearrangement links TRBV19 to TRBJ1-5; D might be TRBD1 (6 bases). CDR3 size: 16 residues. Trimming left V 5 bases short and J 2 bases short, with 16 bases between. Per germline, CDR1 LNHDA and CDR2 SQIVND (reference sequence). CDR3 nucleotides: TGTGCCAGTAGTGCAGACGGACAGTGGGGCAATCAGCCCCAGCATTTT. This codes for CASSADGQWGNQPQHF.

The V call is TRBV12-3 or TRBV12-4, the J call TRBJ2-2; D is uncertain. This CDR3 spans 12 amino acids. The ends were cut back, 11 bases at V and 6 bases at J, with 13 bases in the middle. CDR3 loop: CALAVGPGELFF. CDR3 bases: TGTGCCCTCGCAGTTGGCCCCGGGGAGCTGTTTTTT.

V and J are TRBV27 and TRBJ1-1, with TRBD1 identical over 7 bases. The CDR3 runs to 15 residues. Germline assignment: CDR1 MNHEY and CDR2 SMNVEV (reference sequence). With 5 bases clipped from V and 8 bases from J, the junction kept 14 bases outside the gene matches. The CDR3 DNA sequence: TGTGCCAGCAGTGTACAGAAGGGGGCCCTACTCGAAGCTTTCTTT. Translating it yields CASSVQKGALLEAFF.

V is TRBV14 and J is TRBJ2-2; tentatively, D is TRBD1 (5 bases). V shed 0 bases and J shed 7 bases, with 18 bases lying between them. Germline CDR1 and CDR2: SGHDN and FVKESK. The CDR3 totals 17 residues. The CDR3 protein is CASSQEGHLVWGGELFF. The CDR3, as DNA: TGTGCCAGCAGCCAAGAAGGACACTTAGTATGGGGCGGGGAGCTGTTTTTT.

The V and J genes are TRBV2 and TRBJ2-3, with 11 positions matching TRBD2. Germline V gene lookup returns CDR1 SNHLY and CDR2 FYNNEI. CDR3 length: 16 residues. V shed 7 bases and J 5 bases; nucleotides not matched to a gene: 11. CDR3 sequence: CASMSELAGEVDTQYF. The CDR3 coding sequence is TGTGCCAGCATGTCGGAACTAGCGGGGGAAGTAGATACGCAGTATTTT. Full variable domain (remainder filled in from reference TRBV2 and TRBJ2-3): EPEVTQTPSHQVTQMGQEVILRCVPISNHLYFYWYRQILGQKVEFLVSFYNNEISEKSEIFDDQFSVERPDGSNFTLKIRSTKLEDSAMYFCASMSELAGEVDTQYFGPGTRLTVL.

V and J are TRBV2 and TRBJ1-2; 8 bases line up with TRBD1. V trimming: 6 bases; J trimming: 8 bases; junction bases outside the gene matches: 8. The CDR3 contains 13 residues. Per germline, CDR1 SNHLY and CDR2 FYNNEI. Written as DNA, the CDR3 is TGTGCCAGCAGCCCTGGGACAGGTAAAGGCTACACCTTC. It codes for CASSPGTGKGYTF. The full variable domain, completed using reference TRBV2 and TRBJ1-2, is EPEVTQTPSHQVTQMGQEVILRCVPISNHLYFYWYRQILGQKVEFLVSFYNNEISEKSEIFDDQFSVERPDGSNFTLKIRSTKLEDSAMYFCASSPGTGKGYTFGSGTRLTVV.

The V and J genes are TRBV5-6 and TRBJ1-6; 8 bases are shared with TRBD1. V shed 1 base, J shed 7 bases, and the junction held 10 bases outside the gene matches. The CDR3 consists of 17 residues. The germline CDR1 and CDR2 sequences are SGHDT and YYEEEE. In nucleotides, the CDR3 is TGTGCCAGCAGCTTGCGTGGGACAGGTAGAGGGAATTCACCCCTCCACTTT. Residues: CASSLRGTGRGNSPLHF.

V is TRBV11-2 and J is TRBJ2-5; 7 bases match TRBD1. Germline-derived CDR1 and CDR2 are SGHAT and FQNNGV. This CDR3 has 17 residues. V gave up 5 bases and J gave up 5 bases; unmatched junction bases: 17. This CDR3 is CASSTSHEQGKDETQYF. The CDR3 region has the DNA TGTGCCAGCAGCACTTCTCACGAACAGGGGAAGGACGAGACCCAGTACTTC.

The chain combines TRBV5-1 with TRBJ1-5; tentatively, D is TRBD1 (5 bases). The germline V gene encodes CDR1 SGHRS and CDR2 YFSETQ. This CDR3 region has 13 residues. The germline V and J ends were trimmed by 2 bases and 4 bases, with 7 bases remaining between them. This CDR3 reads CASSFDSNQPQHF. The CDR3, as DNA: TGCGCCAGCAGCTTCGACAGTAATCAGCCCCAGCATTTT.

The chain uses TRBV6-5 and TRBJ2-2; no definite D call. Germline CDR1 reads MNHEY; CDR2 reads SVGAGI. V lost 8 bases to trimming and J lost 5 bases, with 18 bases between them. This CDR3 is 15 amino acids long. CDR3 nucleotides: TGTGCCAGCCGGACCGAGGCTTATGGAACCGGGGAGCTGTTTTTT. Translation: CASRTEAYGTGELFF.

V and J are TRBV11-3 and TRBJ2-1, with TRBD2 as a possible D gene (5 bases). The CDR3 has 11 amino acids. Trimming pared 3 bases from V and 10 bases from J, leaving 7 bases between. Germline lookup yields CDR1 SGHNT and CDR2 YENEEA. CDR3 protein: CASSLGVEQFF. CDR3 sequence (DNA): TGTGCCAGCAGCTTGGGAGTCGAGCAGTTCTTC.

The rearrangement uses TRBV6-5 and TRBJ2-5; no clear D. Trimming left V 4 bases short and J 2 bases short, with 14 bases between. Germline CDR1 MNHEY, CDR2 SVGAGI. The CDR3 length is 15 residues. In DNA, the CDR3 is TGTGCCAGCAGTTCGTTTTTAGGGCAGCAAGAGACCCAGTACTTC. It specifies CASSSFLGQQETQYF.

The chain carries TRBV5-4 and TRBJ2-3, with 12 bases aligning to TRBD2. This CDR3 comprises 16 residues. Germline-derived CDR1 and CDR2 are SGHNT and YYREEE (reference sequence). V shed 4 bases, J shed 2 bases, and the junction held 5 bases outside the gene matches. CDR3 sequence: CASSLASGGDTDTQYF. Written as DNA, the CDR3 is TGTGCCAGCAGCCTCGCTAGCGGGGGGGACACAGATACGCAGTATTTT.

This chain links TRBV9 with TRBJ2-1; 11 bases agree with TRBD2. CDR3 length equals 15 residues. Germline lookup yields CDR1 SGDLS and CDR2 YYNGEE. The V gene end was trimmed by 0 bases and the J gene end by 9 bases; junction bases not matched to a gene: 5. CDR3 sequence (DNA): TGTGCCAGCAGCGTAGAACTAGCGGGGGTCTCTGAGCAGTTCTTC. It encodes CASSVELAGVSEQFF.

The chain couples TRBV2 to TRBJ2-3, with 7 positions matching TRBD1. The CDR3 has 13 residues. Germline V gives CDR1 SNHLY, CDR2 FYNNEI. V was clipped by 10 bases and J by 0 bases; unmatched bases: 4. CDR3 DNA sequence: TGTGCCATCGTGACAGGGAGCACAGATACGCAGTATTTT. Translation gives CAIVTGSTDTQYF.

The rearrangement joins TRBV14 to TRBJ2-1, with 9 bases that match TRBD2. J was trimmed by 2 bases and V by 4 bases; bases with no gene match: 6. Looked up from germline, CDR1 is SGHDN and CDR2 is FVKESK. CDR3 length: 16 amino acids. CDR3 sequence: CASSPLAGEAYNEQFF. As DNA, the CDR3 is TGTGCCAGCAGCCCCTTAGCGGGGGAAGCCTACAATGAGCAGTTCTTC.

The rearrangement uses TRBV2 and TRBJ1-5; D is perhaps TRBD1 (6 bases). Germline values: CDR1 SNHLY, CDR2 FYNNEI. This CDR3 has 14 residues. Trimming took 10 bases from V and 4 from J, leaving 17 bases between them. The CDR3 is CATARTVTNQPQHF. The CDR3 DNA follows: TGTGCCACCGCGAGGACAGTTACTAATCAGCCCCAGCATTTT.

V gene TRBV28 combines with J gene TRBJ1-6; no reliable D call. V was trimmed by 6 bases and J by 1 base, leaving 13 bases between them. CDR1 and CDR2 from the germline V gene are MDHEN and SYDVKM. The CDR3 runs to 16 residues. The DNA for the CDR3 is TGTGCCAGCAGCCCGAGCGGTGGTTCCTATAATTCACCCCTCCACTTT. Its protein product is CASSPSGGSYNSPLHF. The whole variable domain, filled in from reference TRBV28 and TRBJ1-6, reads DVKVTQSSRYLVKRTGEKVFLECVQDMDHENMFWYRQDPGLGLRLIYFSYDVKMKEKGDIPEGYSVSREKKERFSLILESASTNQTSMYLCASSPSGGSYNSPLHFGNGTRLTVT.

The DNA of the CDR3 is TGCAGCGTTGAGACCGGGACTAGGTTCGGGGAGCTGTTTTTT. Its protein is CSVETGTRFGELFF. V is TRBV29-1 and J is TRBJ2-2, with 8 bases matching TRBD2. This CDR3 has 14 residues. V trimming: 3 bases; J trimming: 7 bases; junction bases outside the gene matches: 7. The germline CDR1 and CDR2 sequences are SQVTM and ANQGSEA.

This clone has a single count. The CDR3 loop reads CASSQDRPVGFYEQYF. In DNA, the CDR3 is TGCGCCAGCAGCCAAGATCGGCCCGTGGGATTTTACGAGCAGTACTTC. V usage is TRBV4-3 and J usage is TRBJ2-7; D unclear. The CDR3 runs to 16 residues. V dropped 0 bases and J dropped 4 bases, with 16 bases sitting between them. Germline V lookup: CDR1 LGHNA, CDR2 YSLEER.

In DNA form, the CDR3 reads TGTGCCAGCAGGGTCAGCTACGAGCAGTACGTC. As protein: CASRVSYEQYV. The rearrangement joins TRBV2 to TRBJ2-7; D ambiguous. Germline V lookup: CDR1 SNHLY, CDR2 FYNNEI. There are 11 residues in the CDR3. The ends were cut back, 6 bases at V and 3 bases at J, with 6 bases in the middle.

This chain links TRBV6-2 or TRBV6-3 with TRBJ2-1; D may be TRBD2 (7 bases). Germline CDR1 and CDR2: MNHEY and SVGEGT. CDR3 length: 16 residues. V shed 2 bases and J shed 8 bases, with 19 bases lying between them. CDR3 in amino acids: CASSYPEGGPLDEQFF. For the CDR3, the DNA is TGTGCCAGCAGTTACCCGGAGGGGGGGCCGTTGGATGAGCAGTTCTTC.

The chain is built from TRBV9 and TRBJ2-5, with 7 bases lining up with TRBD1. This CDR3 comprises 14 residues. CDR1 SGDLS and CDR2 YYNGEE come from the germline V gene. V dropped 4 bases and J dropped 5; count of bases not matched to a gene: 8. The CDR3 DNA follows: TGTGCCAGCAGCCGACAGGGCACGAGGGAGACCCAGTACTTC. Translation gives CASSRQGTRETQYF.

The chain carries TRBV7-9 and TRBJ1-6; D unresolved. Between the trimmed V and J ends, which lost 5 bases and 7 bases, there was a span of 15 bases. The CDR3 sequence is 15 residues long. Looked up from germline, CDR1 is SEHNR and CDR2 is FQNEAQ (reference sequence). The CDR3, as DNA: TGTGCCAGCAGCCGTGGACCACTTGGGAATTCACCCCTCCACTTT. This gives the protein CASSRGPLGNSPLHF.